These T cell receptor beta chains were read from a single sample in a study of cytotoxic CD8 clonotypes in ibrutinib-treated CLL. The protocol was immunoSEQ multiplex PCR, while the TCRdb copy is restricted to in-frame clones and leaves out a portion. Among about 140,000 clones, 60% to 80% were seen once, and the ten largest hold roughly a quarter. This specimen was PBMCs, taken after 12 months of ibrutinib treatment. Receptors were obtained from a human donor with chronic lymphocytic leukemia. The CDR3 runs from the conserved cysteine through the conserved F or W. A D gene is named only where the DNA matches it firmly. Clone size is shown for a subset of rows, as once, few, many or a class of expanded clone.

d_gene: TRBD2; v_gene: TRBV7-8; j_gene: TRBJ2-7; len: 15; abundance: -; CDR3nt: TGTGCCAGCAGCCTCCTAGCGGGCCGTCTCTACGAGCAGTACTTC; CDR3aa: CASSLLAGRLYEQYF
d_gene: TRBD1; v_gene: TRBV5-1; j_gene: TRBJ2-7; len: 13; abundance: once; CDR3nt: TGCGCCAGCAGCCCGGGACAGTACTACGAGCAGTACTTC; CDR3aa: CASSPGQYYEQYF
d_gene: -; v_gene: TRBV28; j_gene: TRBJ2-7; len: 12; abundance: -; CDR3nt: TGTGTCTCAGGACGGACCTCCTACGAGCAGTACTTC; CDR3aa: CVSGRTSYEQYF
d_gene: TRBD1; v_gene: TRBV19; j_gene: TRBJ2-7; len: 13; abundance: -; CDR3nt: TGTGCCAGTAGTATGGGACAGGGGTACGAGCAGTACTTC; CDR3aa: CASSMGQGYEQYF
d_gene: TRBD2; v_gene: TRBV27; j_gene: TRBJ2-5; len: 20; abundance: -; CDR3nt: TGTGCCAGCAGTGTATCCCCGACTAGCGGGAGGGTTCCAAACCAAGAGACCCAGTACTTC; CDR3aa: CASSVSPTSGRVPNQETQYF
d_gene: -; v_gene: TRBV5-4; j_gene: TRBJ2-5; len: 13; abundance: -; CDR3nt: TGTGCCAGCAGCTCACAGGGAGGCGAGACCCAGTACTTC; CDR3aa: CASSSQGGETQYF
d_gene: -; v_gene: TRBV2; j_gene: TRBJ2-7; len: 14; abundance: -; CDR3nt: TGTGCCAGCGGGTACAGGGAAGACGCCTACGAGCAGTACTTC; CDR3aa: CASGYREDAYEQYF
d_gene: -; v_gene: TRBV7-2; j_gene: TRBJ2-1; len: 14; abundance: -; CDR3nt: TGTGCCAGCAGCTCTTTGCCCGGATTGAATGAGCAGTTCTTC; CDR3aa: CASSSLPGLNEQFF
d_gene: -; v_gene: TRBV15; j_gene: TRBJ2-7; len: 17; abundance: -; CDR3nt: TGTGCCACCAGCAGAGATCTTGTTCGGGGGAAGCCCTACGAGCAGTACTTC; CDR3aa: CATSRDLVRGKPYEQYF
d_gene: TRBD2; v_gene: TRBV2; j_gene: TRBJ2-2; len: 14; abundance: few; CDR3nt: TGTGCCAGCAGTGGGGTAGCGGGGTCCGGGGAGCTGTTTTTT; CDR3aa: CASSGVAGSGELFF
d_gene: TRBD2; v_gene: TRBV7-9; j_gene: TRBJ2-2; len: 17; abundance: few; CDR3nt: TGTGCCAGCAGCCCCTTGACTAGCGGGAGTAAGGCCGGGGAGCTGTTTTTT; CDR3aa: CASSPLTSGSKAGELFF
d_gene: -; v_gene: TRBV6-5; j_gene: TRBJ1-1; len: 14; abundance: -; CDR3nt: TGTGCCAGCAGTTATGGGGGGTCGAACACTGAAGCTTTCTTT; CDR3aa: CASSYGGSNTEAFF
d_gene: -; v_gene: TRBV28; j_gene: TRBJ2-1; len: 13; abundance: -; CDR3nt: TGTGCCAGCAGAAACCCTCAAGTCGATGAGCAGTTCTTC; CDR3aa: CASRNPQVDEQFF
d_gene: -; v_gene: TRBV5-1; j_gene: TRBJ2-3; len: 16; abundance: -; CDR3nt: TGCGCCAGCATGGGAGGCCAATCCTTTAGCACAGATACGCAGTATTTT; CDR3aa: CASMGGQSFSTDTQYF
d_gene: -; v_gene: TRBV30; j_gene: TRBJ1-6; len: 16; abundance: -; CDR3nt: TGTGCCTGGAGTAAGGGGGGCGACTTCTATAATTCACCCCTCCACTTT; CDR3aa: CAWSKGGDFYNSPLHF
d_gene: TRBD2; v_gene: TRBV4-3; j_gene: TRBJ2-7; len: 14; abundance: -; CDR3nt: TGCGCCAGCAGCTCCGGGACTAGCGGCTACGAGCAGTACTTC; CDR3aa: CASSSGTSGYEQYF
d_gene: -; v_gene: TRBV6-5; j_gene: TRBJ1-2; len: 11; abundance: few; CDR3nt: TGTGCCAGCAGTTACTACGACGGCCTCACCTTC; CDR3aa: CASSYYDGLTF
d_gene: -; v_gene: TRBV7-2; j_gene: TRBJ2-2; len: 17; abundance: few; CDR3nt: TGTGCCAGCAGCATGCCGGGACATCCTCCGCGGACCGGGGAGCTGTTTTTT; CDR3aa: CASSMPGHPPRTGELFF
d_gene: -; v_gene: TRBV7-9; j_gene: TRBJ2-4; len: 15; abundance: -; CDR3nt: TGTGCCAGCAGCGTGGACCGGGGGGCCAAAAACATTCAGTACTTC; CDR3aa: CASSVDRGAKNIQYF
d_gene: TRBD1; v_gene: TRBV27; j_gene: TRBJ2-7; len: 14; abundance: -; CDR3nt: TGTGCCAGCAGTCTGGGACAGGACCTTAAAGAGCAGTACTTC; CDR3aa: CASSLGQDLKEQYF
d_gene: -; v_gene: TRBV28; j_gene: TRBJ2-7; len: 15; abundance: -; CDR3nt: TGTGCCAGCAGCGGGGCGGGGTCGGTGCGTGCCGAGCAGTACTTC; CDR3aa: CASSGAGSVRAEQYF
d_gene: -; v_gene: TRBV28; j_gene: TRBJ1-1; len: 13; abundance: once; CDR3nt: TGTGCCAGCAGTTCCCTGCTCCACACTGAAGCTTTCTTT; CDR3aa: CASSSLLHTEAFF
d_gene: -; v_gene: TRBV18; j_gene: TRBJ2-1; len: 15; abundance: -; CDR3nt: TGTGCCAGCTCACTCACAGCCTCCTCCTACAATGAGCAGTTCTTC; CDR3aa: CASSLTASSYNEQFF
d_gene: -; v_gene: TRBV7-6; j_gene: TRBJ1-1; len: 14; abundance: -; CDR3nt: TGTGCCAGCAGCCCTATCCCTTTACAGGGAAAAGCTTTCTTT; CDR3aa: CASSPIPLQGKAFF
d_gene: -; v_gene: TRBV7-2; j_gene: TRBJ1-4; len: 17; abundance: -; CDR3nt: TGTGCCAGCAGCTTATATCTTAGTCGGCCGGGGGTGGAAAAACTGTTTTTT; CDR3aa: CASSLYLSRPGVEKLFF
d_gene: -; v_gene: TRBV10-2; j_gene: TRBJ2-7; len: 12; abundance: -; CDR3nt: TGCGCCAGCATCGGGGCCCTCTACGAGCAGTACTTC; CDR3aa: CASIGALYEQYF
d_gene: -; v_gene: TRBV15; j_gene: TRBJ2-5; len: 13; abundance: -; CDR3nt: TGTGCCACCTCAGGGGATTCGGAAGAGACCCAGTACTTC; CDR3aa: CATSGDSEETQYF
d_gene: -; v_gene: TRBV28; j_gene: TRBJ1-5; len: 12; abundance: -; CDR3nt: TGTGCCAGCAGTTTACCCGGTCAGCCCCAGCATTTT; CDR3aa: CASSLPGQPQHF
d_gene: -; v_gene: TRBV6-5; j_gene: TRBJ1-2; len: 13; abundance: -; CDR3nt: TGTGCCAGCAGTTATAAACAGGGCTATGGCTACACCTTC; CDR3aa: CASSYKQGYGYTF
d_gene: TRBD1; v_gene: TRBV18; j_gene: TRBJ2-7; len: 15; abundance: -; CDR3nt: TGTGCCAGCTCACAAGGGACAGGGGAACAGTACGAGCAGTACTTC; CDR3aa: CASSQGTGEQYEQYF
d_gene: -; v_gene: TRBV7-2; j_gene: TRBJ2-7; len: 13; abundance: -; CDR3nt: TGTGCCAGCAGCTTATCAGGGACCTACGAGCAGTACTTC; CDR3aa: CASSLSGTYEQYF
d_gene: TRBD1; v_gene: TRBV11-1; j_gene: TRBJ2-1; len: 16; abundance: -; CDR3nt: TGTGCCAGCAGCTTAAGGATTCAGGGGGCTTACAATGAGCAGTTCTTC; CDR3aa: CASSLRIQGAYNEQFF